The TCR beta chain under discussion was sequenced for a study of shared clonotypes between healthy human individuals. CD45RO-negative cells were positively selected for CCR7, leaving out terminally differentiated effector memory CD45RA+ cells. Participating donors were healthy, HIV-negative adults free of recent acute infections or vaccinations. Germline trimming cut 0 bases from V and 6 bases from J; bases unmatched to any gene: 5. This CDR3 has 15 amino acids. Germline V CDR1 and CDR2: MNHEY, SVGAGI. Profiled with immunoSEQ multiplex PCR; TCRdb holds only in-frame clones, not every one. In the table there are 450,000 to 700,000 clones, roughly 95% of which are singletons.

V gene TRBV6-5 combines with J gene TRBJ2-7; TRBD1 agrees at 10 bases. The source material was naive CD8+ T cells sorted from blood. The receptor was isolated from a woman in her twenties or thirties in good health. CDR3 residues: CASSYSTGGAPEQYF. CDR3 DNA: TGTGCCAGCAGTTACTCGACAGGGGGCGCGCCCGAGCAGTACTTC.